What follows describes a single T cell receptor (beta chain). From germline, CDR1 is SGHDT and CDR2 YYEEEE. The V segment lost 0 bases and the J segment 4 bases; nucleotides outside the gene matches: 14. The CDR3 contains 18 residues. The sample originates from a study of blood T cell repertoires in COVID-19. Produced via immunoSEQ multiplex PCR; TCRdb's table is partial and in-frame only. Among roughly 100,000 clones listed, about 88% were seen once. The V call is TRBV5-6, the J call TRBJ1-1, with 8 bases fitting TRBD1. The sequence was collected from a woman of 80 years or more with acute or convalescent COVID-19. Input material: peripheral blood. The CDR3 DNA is TGTGCCAGCAGCTTGGCAGGGGGCAAGGGTTACGCGGTCACTGAAGCTTTCTTT. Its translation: CASSLAGGKGYAVTEAFF. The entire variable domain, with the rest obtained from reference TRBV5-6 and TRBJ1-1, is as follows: DAGVTQSPTHLIKTRGQQVTLRCSPKSGHDTVSWYQQALGQGPQFIFQYYEEEERQRGNFPDRFSGHQFPNYSSELNVNALLLGDSALYLCASSLAGGKGYAVTEAFFGQGTRLTVV.